This TCR beta chain was recorded in a study of human T cells and chemical hapten exposure. Study observations and caveats: TCRs whose frequency exceeded 1 in 1000 remained the same following DPC sensitization.

V gave up 1 base and J gave up 2 bases, with 9 bases separating them. The CDR3 is made up of 15 amino acids. Germline V gene sequence: CDR1 SGHVS, CDR2 FNYEAQ. TCRdb processed the RACE reads anew with MiXCR; each CDR3 protein has one entry. The sample carries roughly 62,000 distinct CDR3 sequences, roughly 12% recorded once. Stated time point: patch test 3, about 24 weeks after DPC sensitization. The treatment was: therapeutic diphenylcyclopropenone sensitization with weekly scalp DPC. Total RNA came from unfractionated whole blood. There are a few counts of this clonotype. Its matching antigen is unknown.

The receptor was derived from a man aged 25 to 40 with alopecia areata. Some clones in this sample may be carry-over from other donors' samples. The sample consisted of whole blood, taken in connection with sensitization to the hapten diphenylcyclopropenone (DPC). This chain uses TRBV7-6 with TRBJ1-5; D perhaps matches TRBD1 (5 bases). The CDR3 is CASSLEVGGNQPQHF. In nucleotides, the CDR3 is TGTGCCAGCAGCTTAGAAGTAGGGGGCAATCAGCCCCAGCATTTT.